This T cell receptor (beta chain) was recorded in a study of T cell repertoires in cytomegalovirus infection. Looked up from germline, CDR1 is SEHNR and CDR2 is FQNEAQ (reference sequence). J lost 9 bases, V lost 5 bases, and 4 bases had no gene match. The CDR3 spans 14 residues. This clonotype was counted between two and nine times. What it recognizes is unknown. TCRdb processed the reads anew with MiXCR; each CDR3 protein has one entry. The sample includes about 770,000 distinct CDR3 sequences, around 29% of them seen just once. Material: cultured CD8+ T cells from PBMCs, obtained from culture after CMV antigen stimulation. The origin of this receptor is a human donor in good health (CMV status not recorded). Some clones in this sample may be carry-over from other donors' samples. The chain has TRBV7-9 and TRBJ1-6; 10 bases align to TRBD1. Here the CDR3 reads CASSEDRGSSPLHF. CDR3 nucleotide sequence: TGTGCCAGCAGCGAGGACAGGGGGAGTTCACCCCTCCACTTT. Supplemented by reference TRBV7-9 and TRBJ1-6, the full variable domain reads DTGVSQNPRHKITKRGQNVTFRCDPISEHNRLYWYRQTLGQGPEFLTYFQNEAQLEKSRLLSDRFSAERPKGSFSTLEIQRTEQGDSAMYLCASSEDRGSSPLHFGNGTRLTVT.